Sequencing of this TCR beta chain was carried out in a study of control samples from healthy donors and cancer patients. Repertoires were generated with immunoSEQ multiplex PCR, while TCRdb's copy carries only in-frame clones and drops some. The sample holds under 150,000 clones, roughly 91% seen once. The sequencing input was PBMCs. The receptor's source is a middle-aged man with head and neck cancer.

CDR3 sequence: CASSQMQPGMDEKLFF. The CDR3 DNA follows: TGCGCCAGCAGCCAAATGCAGCCTGGGATGGATGAAAAACTGTTTTTT. The chain links TRBV4-3 to TRBJ1-4; D remains unclear. V was clipped by 2 bases and J by 6 bases, with 16 bases between them. Germline V gene data show CDR1 as LGHNA and CDR2 as YSLEER. This CDR3 has 16 residues.